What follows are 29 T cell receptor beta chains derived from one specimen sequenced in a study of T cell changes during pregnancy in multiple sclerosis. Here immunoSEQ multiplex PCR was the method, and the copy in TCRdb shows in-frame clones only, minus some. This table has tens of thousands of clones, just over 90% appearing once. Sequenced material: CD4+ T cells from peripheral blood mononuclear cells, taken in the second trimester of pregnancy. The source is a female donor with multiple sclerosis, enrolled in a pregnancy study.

In nucleotides, the CDR3 is TGTGCCAGTCGGTTGGGTACTAGGGTGGACGAGCAGTTCTTC. Translating gives CASRLGTRVDEQFF. The rearrangement joins TRBV6-1 to TRBJ2-1; tentative D call: TRBD2 (5 bases). The CDR3 covers 14 residues. CDR1 and CDR2 (germline): MNHNS, SASEGT. V was trimmed by 9 bases and J by 10 bases, leaving 22 bases between them.

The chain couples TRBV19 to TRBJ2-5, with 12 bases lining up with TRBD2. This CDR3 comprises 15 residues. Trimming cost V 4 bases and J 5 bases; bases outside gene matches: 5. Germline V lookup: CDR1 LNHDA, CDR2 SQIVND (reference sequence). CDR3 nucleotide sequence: TGTGCCAGTAGTAAAGGACTAGCGGGACATGAGACCCAGTACTTC. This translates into CASSKGLAGHETQYF.

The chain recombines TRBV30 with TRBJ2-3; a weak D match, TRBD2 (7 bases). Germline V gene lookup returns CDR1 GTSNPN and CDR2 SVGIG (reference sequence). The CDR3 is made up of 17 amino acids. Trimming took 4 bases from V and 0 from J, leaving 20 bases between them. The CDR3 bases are TGTGCCTGGAAGTGGCGGGGGCCCCTGCTGAGCACAGATACGCAGTATTTT. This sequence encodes CAWKWRGPLLSTDTQYF.

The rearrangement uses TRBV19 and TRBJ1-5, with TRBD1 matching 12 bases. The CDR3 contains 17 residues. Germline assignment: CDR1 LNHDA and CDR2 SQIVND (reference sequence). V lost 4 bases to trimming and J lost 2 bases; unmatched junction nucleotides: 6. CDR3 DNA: TGTGCCAGTAGTACCGGGACAGGGGGCTGGGGCAATCAGCCCCAGCATTTT. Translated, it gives CASSTGTGGWGNQPQHF.

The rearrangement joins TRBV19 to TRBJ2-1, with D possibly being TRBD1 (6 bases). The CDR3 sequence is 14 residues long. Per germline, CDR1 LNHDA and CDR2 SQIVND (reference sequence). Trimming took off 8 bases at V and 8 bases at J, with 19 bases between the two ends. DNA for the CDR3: TGTGCCAGTTCTTCCCTGGGCAGGGGATATGAGCAGTTCTTC. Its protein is CASSSLGRGYEQFF.

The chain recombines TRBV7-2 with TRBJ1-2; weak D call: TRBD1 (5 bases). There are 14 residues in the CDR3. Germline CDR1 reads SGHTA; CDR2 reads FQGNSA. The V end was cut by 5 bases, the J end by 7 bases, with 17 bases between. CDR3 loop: CASSDFQGFSGYTF. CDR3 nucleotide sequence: TGTGCCAGCAGCGATTTTCAGGGTTTCAGTGGCTACACCTTC.

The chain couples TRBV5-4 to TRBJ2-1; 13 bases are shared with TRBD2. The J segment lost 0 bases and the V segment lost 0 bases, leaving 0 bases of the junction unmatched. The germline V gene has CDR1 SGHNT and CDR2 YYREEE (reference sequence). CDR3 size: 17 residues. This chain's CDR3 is CASSLGTSGSSYNEQFF. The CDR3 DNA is TGTGCCAGCAGCTTGGGGACTAGCGGGAGCTCCTACAATGAGCAGTTCTTC.

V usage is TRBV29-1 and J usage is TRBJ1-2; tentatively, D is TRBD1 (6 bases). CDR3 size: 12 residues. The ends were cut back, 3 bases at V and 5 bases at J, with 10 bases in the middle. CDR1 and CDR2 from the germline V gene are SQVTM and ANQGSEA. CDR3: CSVEDRLYGYTF. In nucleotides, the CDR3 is TGCAGCGTTGAGGACAGACTTTATGGCTACACCTTC.

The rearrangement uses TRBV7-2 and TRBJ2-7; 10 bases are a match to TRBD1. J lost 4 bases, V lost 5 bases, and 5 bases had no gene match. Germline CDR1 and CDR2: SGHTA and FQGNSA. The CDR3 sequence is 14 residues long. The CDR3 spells CASSTRQGAYEQYF. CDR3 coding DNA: TGTGCCAGCAGCACCAGACAGGGGGCGTACGAGCAGTACTTC.

CDR3 nucleotide sequence: TGTGCCAGCAGCTTAAGGATAACCGGGACAGAGATGAACACTGAAGCTTTCTTT. Its protein is CASSLRITGTEMNTEAFF. This chain uses TRBV11-2 with TRBJ1-1; the match to TRBD1 covers 7 bases. Germline CDR1 is SGHAT and CDR2 is FQNNGV. Losses at the gene ends were 2 bases for V and 0 bases for J; bases not matched to a gene: 12. The CDR3 sequence is 18 residues long.

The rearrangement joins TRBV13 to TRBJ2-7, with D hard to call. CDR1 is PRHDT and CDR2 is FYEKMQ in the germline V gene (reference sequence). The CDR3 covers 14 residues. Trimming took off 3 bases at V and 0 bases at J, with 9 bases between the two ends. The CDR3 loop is CASSLSASSYEQYF. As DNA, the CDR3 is TGTGCCAGCAGCTTGAGTGCATCCTCCTACGAGCAGTACTTC.

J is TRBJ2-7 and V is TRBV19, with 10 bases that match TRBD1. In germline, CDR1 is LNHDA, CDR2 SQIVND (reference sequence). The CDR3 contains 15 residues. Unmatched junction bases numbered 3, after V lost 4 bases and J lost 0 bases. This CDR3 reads CASSTRTGGSYEQYF. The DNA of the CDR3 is TGTGCCAGTAGTACGCGGACAGGGGGCTCCTACGAGCAGTACTTC.

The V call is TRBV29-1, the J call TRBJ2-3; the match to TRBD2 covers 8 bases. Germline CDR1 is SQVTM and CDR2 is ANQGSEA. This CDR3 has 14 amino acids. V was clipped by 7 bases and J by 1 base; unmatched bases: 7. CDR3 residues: CSAQAGVGTDTQYF. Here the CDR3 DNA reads TGCAGCGCTCAAGCGGGGGTCGGCACAGATACGCAGTATTTT.

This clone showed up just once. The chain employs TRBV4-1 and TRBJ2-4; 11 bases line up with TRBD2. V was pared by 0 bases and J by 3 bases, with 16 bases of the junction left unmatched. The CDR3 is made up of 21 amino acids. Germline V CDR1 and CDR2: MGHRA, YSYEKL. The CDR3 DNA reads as TGCGCCAGCAGCCAAGATACGCCTAGCGGGAGGAAGTTGGGTGACAAAAACATTCAGTACTTC. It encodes CASSQDTPSGRKLGDKNIQYF.

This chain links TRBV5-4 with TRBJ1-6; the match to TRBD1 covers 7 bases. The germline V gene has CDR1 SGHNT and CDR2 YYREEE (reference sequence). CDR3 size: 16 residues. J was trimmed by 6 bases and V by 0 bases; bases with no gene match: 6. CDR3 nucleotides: TGTGCCAGCAGCTTGGGAATGACAGGGCTTAATTCACCCCTCCACTTT. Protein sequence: CASSLGMTGLNSPLHF.

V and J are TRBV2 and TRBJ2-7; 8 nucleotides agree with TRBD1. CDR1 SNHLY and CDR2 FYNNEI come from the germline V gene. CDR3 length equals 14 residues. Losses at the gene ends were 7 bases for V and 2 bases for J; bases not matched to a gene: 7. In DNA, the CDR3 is TGTGCCAGCAACCCAGACAGGGGAGCCTACGAGCAGTACTTC. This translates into CASNPDRGAYEQYF.

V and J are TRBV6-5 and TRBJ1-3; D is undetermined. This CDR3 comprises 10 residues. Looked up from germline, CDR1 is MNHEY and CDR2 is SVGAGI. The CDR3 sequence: CCHSGNTIYF. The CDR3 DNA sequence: TGTTGTCACTCTGGAAACACCATATATTTT.

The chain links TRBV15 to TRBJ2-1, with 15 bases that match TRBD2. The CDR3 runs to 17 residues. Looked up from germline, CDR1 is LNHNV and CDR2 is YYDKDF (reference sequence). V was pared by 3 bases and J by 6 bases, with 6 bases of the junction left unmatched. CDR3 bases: TGTGCCACCAGCAGGCGCTCGGGACTAGCGGGGGGCAATGAGCAGTTCTTC. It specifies CATSRRSGLAGGNEQFF.

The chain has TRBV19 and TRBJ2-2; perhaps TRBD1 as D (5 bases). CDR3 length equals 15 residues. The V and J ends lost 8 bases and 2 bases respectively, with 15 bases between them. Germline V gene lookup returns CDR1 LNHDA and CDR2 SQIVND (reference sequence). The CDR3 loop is CASGRQPSNTGELFF. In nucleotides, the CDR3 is TGTGCCAGTGGGCGACAGCCATCCAACACCGGGGAGCTGTTTTTT. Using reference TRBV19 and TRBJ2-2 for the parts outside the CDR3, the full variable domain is DGGITQSPKYLFRKEGQNVTLSCEQNLNHDAMYWYRQDPGQGLRLIYYSQIVNDFQKGDIAEGYSVSREKKESFPLTVTSAQKNPTAFYLCASGRQPSNTGELFFGEGSRLTVL.

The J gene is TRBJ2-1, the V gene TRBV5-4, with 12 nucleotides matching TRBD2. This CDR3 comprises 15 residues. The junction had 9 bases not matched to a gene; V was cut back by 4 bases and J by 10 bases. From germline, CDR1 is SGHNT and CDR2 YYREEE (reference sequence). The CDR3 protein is CASSPTSGGIGEQFF. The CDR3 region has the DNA TGTGCCAGCAGCCCTACTAGCGGGGGGATTGGGGAGCAGTTCTTC.

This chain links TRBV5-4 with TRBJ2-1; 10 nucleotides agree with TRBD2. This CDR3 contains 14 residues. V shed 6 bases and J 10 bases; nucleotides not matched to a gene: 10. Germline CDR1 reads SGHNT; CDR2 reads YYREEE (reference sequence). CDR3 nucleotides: TGTGCCAGCATCCGAGAAGCGGGGGGGCGAGAGCAGTTCTTC. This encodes CASIREAGGREQFF.

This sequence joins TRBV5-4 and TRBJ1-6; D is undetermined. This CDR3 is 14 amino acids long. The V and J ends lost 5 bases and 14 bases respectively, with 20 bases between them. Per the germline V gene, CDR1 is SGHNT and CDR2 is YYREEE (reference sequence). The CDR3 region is CASSSIFPNNTLHF. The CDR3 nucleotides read TGTGCCAGCAGTTCGATCTTTCCAAATAACACCCTCCACTTT.

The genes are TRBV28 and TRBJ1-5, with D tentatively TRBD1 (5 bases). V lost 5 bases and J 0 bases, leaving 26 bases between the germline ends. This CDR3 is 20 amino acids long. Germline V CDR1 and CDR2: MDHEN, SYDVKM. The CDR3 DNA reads TGTGCCAGCAGTAATTACCTGGTCTGGCAAACAGGACCTAGCAATCAGCCCCAGCATTTT. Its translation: CASSNYLVWQTGPSNQPQHF.

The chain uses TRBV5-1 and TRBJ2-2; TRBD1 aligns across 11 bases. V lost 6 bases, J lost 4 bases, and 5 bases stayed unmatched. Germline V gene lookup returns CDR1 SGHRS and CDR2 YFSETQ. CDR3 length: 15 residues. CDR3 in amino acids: CASNQDRGLTGELFF. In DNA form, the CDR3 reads TGCGCCAGCAACCAGGACAGGGGGCTCACCGGGGAGCTGTTTTTT.

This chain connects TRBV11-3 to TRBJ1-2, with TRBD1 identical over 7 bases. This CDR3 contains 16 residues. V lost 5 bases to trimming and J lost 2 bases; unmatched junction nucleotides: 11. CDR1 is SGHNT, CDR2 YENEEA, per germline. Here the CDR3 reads CASSHEGTGANYGYTF. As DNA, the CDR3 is TGTGCCAGCAGCCACGAGGGTACAGGGGCGAACTATGGCTACACCTTC.

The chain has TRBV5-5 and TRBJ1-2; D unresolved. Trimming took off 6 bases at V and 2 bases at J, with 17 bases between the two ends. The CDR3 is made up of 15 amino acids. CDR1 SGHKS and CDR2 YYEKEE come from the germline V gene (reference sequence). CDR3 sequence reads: CASTTGGILNYGYTF. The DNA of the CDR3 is TGTGCCAGCACCACCGGAGGGATCCTGAACTATGGCTACACCTTC.

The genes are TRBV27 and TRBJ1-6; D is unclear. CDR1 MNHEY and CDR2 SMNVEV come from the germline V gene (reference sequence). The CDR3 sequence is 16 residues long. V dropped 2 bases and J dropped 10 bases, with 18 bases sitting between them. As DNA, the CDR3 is TGTGCCAGCAGTTTAGTCAGGACGGTAGGAGGGTCACCCCTCCACTTT. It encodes CASSLVRTVGGSPLHF.

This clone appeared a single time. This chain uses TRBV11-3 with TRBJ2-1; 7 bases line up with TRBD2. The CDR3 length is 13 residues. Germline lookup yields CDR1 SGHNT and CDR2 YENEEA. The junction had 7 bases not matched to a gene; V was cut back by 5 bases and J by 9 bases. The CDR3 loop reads CASSAGVEGEQFF. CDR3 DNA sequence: TGTGCCAGCAGCGCGGGGGTTGAGGGTGAGCAGTTCTTC.

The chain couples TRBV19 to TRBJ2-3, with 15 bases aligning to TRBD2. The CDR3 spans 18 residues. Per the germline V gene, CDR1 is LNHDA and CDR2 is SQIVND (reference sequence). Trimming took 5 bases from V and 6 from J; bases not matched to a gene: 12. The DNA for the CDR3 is TGTGCCAGTAGTGCTAGAGGACTAGCGGGGGGGCCGGGGGATACGCAGTATTTT. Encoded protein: CASSARGLAGGPGDTQYF.